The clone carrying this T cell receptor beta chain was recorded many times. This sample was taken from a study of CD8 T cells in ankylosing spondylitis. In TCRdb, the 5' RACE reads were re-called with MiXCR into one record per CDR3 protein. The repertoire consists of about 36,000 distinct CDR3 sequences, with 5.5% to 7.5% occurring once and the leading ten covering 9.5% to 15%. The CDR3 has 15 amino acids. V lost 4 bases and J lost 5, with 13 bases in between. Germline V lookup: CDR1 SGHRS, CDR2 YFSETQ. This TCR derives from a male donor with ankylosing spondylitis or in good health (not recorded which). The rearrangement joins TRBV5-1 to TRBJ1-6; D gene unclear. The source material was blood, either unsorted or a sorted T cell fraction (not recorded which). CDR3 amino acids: CASSEQVGDNSPLHF. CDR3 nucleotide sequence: TGCGCCAGCAGCGAACAAGTTGGGGATAATTCACCCCTCCACTTT.